A selection of T cell receptor beta chains follows, all from one sample in a study of beta chain features in type 1 diabetes. The protocol was immunoSEQ multiplex PCR, while the TCRdb copy is restricted to in-frame clones and leaves out a portion. The profile shows about 220,000 clones, roughly 11% of them singletons. Material: central memory CD4+ T cells from blood. Receptor source: a man between 18 and 35 years old in good health. Both conserved end residues are part of each CDR3. The D gene is left open where the match is weak. Size is omitted from some rows. Given values are once, few, many or a class for expanded clones.

clone_size	v_call	d_call	j_call	cdr3_nt	cdr3_aa
-	TRBV7-2	-	TRBJ1-1	TGTGCCAGCAGCCCCCGGAGGAACACTGAAGCTTTCTTT	CASSPRRNTEAFF
few	TRBV5-1	-	TRBJ2-3	TGCGCCAGCAGCTTGGACGATACGCAGTATTTT	CASSLDDTQYF
-	TRBV25-1	-	TRBJ2-7	TGTGCCAGCAGGTCCAGGGTCCCTCCCTACGAGCAGTACTTC	CASRSRVPPYEQYF
-	TRBV7-8	TRBD2	TRBJ2-1	TGTGCCAGCAGCTTAGGACTAGCGATCTCCTACAATGAGCAGTTCTTC	CASSLGLAISYNEQFF
-	TRBV28	-	TRBJ2-7	TGTGCCAGCTGTATATCCGCGGGACGGCTGAACGAGCAGTACTTC	CASCISAGRLNEQYF
-	TRBV29-1	-	TRBJ2-5	TGCAGCGTTAGGGGGTGGGAGACCCAGTACTTC	CSVRGWETQYF
-	TRBV7-9	TRBD1	TRBJ1-2	TGTGCCAGCAGCCGTCGCCCGGGACAGGGGATTTATGGCTACACCTTC	CASSRRPGQGIYGYTF
-	TRBV29-1	TRBD2	TRBJ2-3	TGCAGCGTTGTTAGGACTAGCGGGAGTCGGGCAGATACGCAGTATTTT	CSVVRTSGSRADTQYF
few	TRBV7-9	-	TRBJ2-3	TGTGCCAGCGCATCGGTAGATACGCAGTATTTT	CASASVDTQYF
-	TRBV7-9	-	TRBJ2-1	TGTGCCAGCAGCGCTTCGATTGGGGAGCAGTTCTTC	CASSASIGEQFF
many	TRBV19	-	TRBJ2-3	TGTGCCAGTAGTATGCCGGGAGGCACAGATACGCAGTATTTT	CASSMPGGTDTQYF
few	TRBV6-1	-	TRBJ1-2	TGTGCCAGCACTAAAGGGCAGGGCGGCTATGGCTACACCTTC	CASTKGQGGYGYTF
few	TRBV7-8	TRBD1	TRBJ2-7	TGTGCCAGCAGCTTATCGGTGCGGGACAGGGCCCCCGAGCAGTACTTC	CASSLSVRDRAPEQYF
-	TRBV11-2	-	TRBJ2-7	TGTGCCAGCAGCCGAGGAGGGCCCTACGAGCAGTACTTC	CASSRGGPYEQYF
-	TRBV25-1	-	TRBJ2-7	TGTGCCAGCAGTGAGCGCCTGAGCTCCTACGAGCAGTACTTC	CASSERLSSYEQYF
-	TRBV4-1	-	TRBJ1-5	TGTGCCAGCAGCCAAGATGGCAGGCTAGGGGATCAGCCCCAGCATTTT	CASSQDGRLGDQPQHF
-	TRBV5-4	TRBD2	TRBJ2-3	TGTGCCAGCAGCCGGCGACTAGCGGGGCTCTCGGATACGCAGTATTTT	CASSRRLAGLSDTQYF
-	TRBV29-1	TRBD2	TRBJ2-5	TGCAGCATAGGGGAGGGGCCACAAGAGACCCAGTACTTC	CSIGEGPQETQYF
-	TRBV28	-	TRBJ2-7	TGTGCCAGCAGTGGGGGCGGGAGCCTCGAGCAGTACTTC	CASSGGGSLEQYF
few	TRBV29-1	TRBD2	TRBJ2-1	TGCAGCGTCGGGAGGGCCCGTGTGGATGAGCAGTTCTTC	CSVGRARVDEQFF
few	TRBV15	TRBD1	TRBJ1-2	TGTGCCACCAGCAGACGGACAGGGGGCGACTATGGCTACACCTTC	CATSRRTGGDYGYTF
few	TRBV7-8	-	TRBJ2-3	TGTGCCAGCAGCCTACAGGCGAGGACAGATACGCAGTATTTT	CASSLQARTDTQYF
-	TRBV7-2	-	TRBJ2-7	TGTGCCAGCAGCCTCGACAGGATCTACGAGCAGTACTTC	CASSLDRIYEQYF
-	TRBV6-6	TRBD2	TRBJ2-3	TGTGCCAGCAGGCACGGGGCGGGAGGGAACACAGATACGCAGTATTTT	CASRHGAGGNTDTQYF
few	TRBV7-2	-	TRBJ1-1	TGTGCCAGCAGCCCTGAACAGGGAGCTGAAGCTTTCTTT	CASSPEQGAEAFF
few	TRBV7-7	-	TRBJ2-2	TGTGCTAGCAGCCAAGACAGCACCGGGGAGCTGTTTTTT	CASSQDSTGELFF
-	TRBV10-3	-	TRBJ2-3	TGTGCCATCAGTGAGTCAGGAACAGATACGCAGTATTTT	CAISESGTDTQYF
-	TRBV25-1	TRBD2	TRBJ2-7	TGTGCCAGCAGTCCGGCCGGGACTAGTCGCGAGCAGTACTTC	CASSPAGTSREQYF
-	TRBV6-1	-	TRBJ1-5	TGTGCCAGCATAGGGGTTAGCAATCAGCCCCAGCATTTT	CASIGVSNQPQHF
many	TRBV5-5	-	TRBJ2-7	TGTGCCAGCAGCTTGGTTGGGTACGAGCAGTACTTC	CASSLVGYEQYF
few	TRBV28	-	TRBJ1-2	TGTGCCAGCAGTCCAGTAAGGGGTGGGAACTATGGCTACACCTTC	CASSPVRGGNYGYTF
few	TRBV7-6	-	TRBJ2-7	TGTGCCAGCAGCTTAGCGGGAGACTCCTACGAGCAGTACTTC	CASSLAGDSYEQYF
few	TRBV11-3	-	TRBJ2-7	TGTGCCAGCAGCCCCCACAGGAGCTCCTACGAGCAGTACTTC	CASSPHRSSYEQYF
-	TRBV5-1	-	TRBJ1-4	TGCGCCAGCAGCTTGGCTACTAATGAAAAACTGTTTTTT	CASSLATNEKLFF
-	TRBV9	TRBD1	TRBJ2-3	TGTGCCAGCAGCGGAATGACAGGGGATGGCACAGATACGCAGTATTTT	CASSGMTGDGTDTQYF
few	TRBV4-1	-	TRBJ1-2	TGCGCCAGCAGCCAAGAAGGAGTCAGCAGGAAGGATGGCTACACCTTC	CASSQEGVSRKDGYTF
few	TRBV6-6	TRBD1	TRBJ1-1	TGTGCCAGCAGTTGGGGACAGACTGAAGCTTTCTTT	CASSWGQTEAFF
few	TRBV5-1	TRBD1	TRBJ2-1	TGCGCCAGCAGCCCCGGGACAGGCAATTCCTACAATGAGCAGTTCTTC	CASSPGTGNSYNEQFF
-	TRBV4-2	-	TRBJ2-5	TGTGCCAGCAGCCAAGATGGCAGGGGAGAGACCCAGTACTTC	CASSQDGRGETQYF
few	TRBV6-5	-	TRBJ1-5	TGTGCCAGCACTCCCCCCACCATTGGCGATCAGCCCCAGCATTTT	CASTPPTIGDQPQHF
-	TRBV6-1	TRBD1	TRBJ2-1	TGTGCCAGCAGTTATGGGACAGGGATGAATGAGCAGTTCTTC	CASSYGTGMNEQFF
few	TRBV7-3	TRBD2	TRBJ2-7	TGTGCCAGCAGCTTAAAAGCGGGGGAGAACTACGAGCAGTACTTC	CASSLKAGENYEQYF
few	TRBV30	TRBD1	TRBJ1-3	TGTGCCTGGAGCCAGGGACAGTCTGGAAACACCATATATTTT	CAWSQGQSGNTIYF
few	TRBV5-6	TRBD2	TRBJ2-3	TGTGCCAGCAGCTTGGACATCGGGAGGGTCACAGATACGCAGTATTTT	CASSLDIGRVTDTQYF
few	TRBV2	-	TRBJ2-1	TGTGCCAGCAGACCGGTAGCGCCGTCCGGCGAGCAGTTCTTC	CASRPVAPSGEQFF
-	TRBV7-9	TRBD2	TRBJ2-3	TGTGCCAGCAGCCTCGGGACTAGCGGGAGCGGAGATACGCAGTATTTT	CASSLGTSGSGDTQYF
-	TRBV5-1	TRBD2	TRBJ2-3	TGCGCCAGCAGCTTGGATAGCGGGAGCACAGATACGCAGTATTTT	CASSLDSGSTDTQYF
few	TRBV5-4	TRBD2	TRBJ2-7	TGTGCCAGCAGCCCGGGACTAGCGGGAGGGTACGAGCAGTACTTC	CASSPGLAGGYEQYF
few	TRBV10-3	TRBD1	TRBJ2-7	TGTGCCATCAGTGAAGGGGGCGCTACCTACGAGCAGTACTTC	CAISEGGATYEQYF
-	TRBV6-5	-	TRBJ2-1	TGTGCCAGCACCAAAGACAAGTACAATGAGCAGTTCTTC	CASTKDKYNEQFF
many	TRBV5-4	TRBD1	TRBJ1-1	TGTGCCAGCAGCTTGGAACAGGGGGTAAACACTGAAGCTTTCTTT	CASSLEQGVNTEAFF
-	TRBV30	-	TRBJ1-5	TGTGCCTGGGGAAAGCAGGGGCTTGGCAATCAGCCCCAGCATTTT	CAWGKQGLGNQPQHF
few	TRBV19	-	TRBJ2-5	TGTGCCAGTAGTATGATCGACCAAGAGACCCAGTACTTC	CASSMIDQETQYF